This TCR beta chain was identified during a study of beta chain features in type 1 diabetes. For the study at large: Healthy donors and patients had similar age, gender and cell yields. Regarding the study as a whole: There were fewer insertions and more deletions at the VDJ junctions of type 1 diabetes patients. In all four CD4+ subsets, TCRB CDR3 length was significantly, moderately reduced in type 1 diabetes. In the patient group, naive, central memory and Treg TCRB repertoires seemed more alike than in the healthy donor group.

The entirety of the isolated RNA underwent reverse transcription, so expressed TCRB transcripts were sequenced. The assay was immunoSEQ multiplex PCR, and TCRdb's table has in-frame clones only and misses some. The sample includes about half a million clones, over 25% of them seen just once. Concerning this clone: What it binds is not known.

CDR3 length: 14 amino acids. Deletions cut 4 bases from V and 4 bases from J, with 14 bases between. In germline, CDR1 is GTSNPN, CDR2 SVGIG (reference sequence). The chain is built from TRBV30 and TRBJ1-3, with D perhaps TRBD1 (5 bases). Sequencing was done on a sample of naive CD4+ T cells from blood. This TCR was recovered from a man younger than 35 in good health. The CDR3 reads CAWIPRVIGNTIYF. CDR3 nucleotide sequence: TGTGCCTGGATCCCCAGGGTCATCGGAAACACCATATATTTT.